The rows below give T cell receptor beta chains drawn from one sample of a study of blood T cell repertoires in COVID-19. The assay was immunoSEQ multiplex PCR, and TCRdb's table has in-frame clones only and misses some. The sample records approximately 100,000 clones, about 83% being singletons. The sample consisted of peripheral blood. The source is a human donor in a cohort sampled during active COVID-19. Both conserved end residues are part of each CDR3. The D gene is left open where the match is weak. Only some rows state a clone size, as once, few, many or a class for expanded clones.

CDR3aa: CASTGGEADTQYF
CDR3nt: TGTGCCAGCACCGGGGGGGAGGCAGATACGCAGTATTTT
abundance: .
len: 13
d_gene: TRBD2
v_gene: TRBV6-1
j_gene: TRBJ2-3

CDR3aa: CASTPAGQETQYF
CDR3nt: TGTGCCAGCACCCCGGCAGGCCAAGAGACCCAGTACTTC
abundance: .
len: 13
d_gene: .
v_gene: TRBV19
j_gene: TRBJ2-5

CDR3aa: CASSKGLAGGLTDTQYF
CDR3nt: TGCGCCAGCAGTAAAGGACTAGCGGGGGGGCTTACAGATACGCAGTATTTT
abundance: .
len: 17
d_gene: TRBD2
v_gene: TRBV10-2
j_gene: TRBJ2-3

CDR3aa: CSSRLAGGPLYNEQFF
CDR3nt: TGCAGCTCCCGACTAGCGGGAGGCCCCCTCTACAATGAGCAGTTCTTC
abundance: .
len: 16
d_gene: TRBD2
v_gene: TRBV29-1
j_gene: TRBJ2-1

CDR3aa: CATSRAASGYNEQFF
CDR3nt: TGTGCCACCAGCAGAGCGGCTAGCGGGTACAATGAGCAGTTCTTC
abundance: once
len: 15
d_gene: TRBD2
v_gene: TRBV15
j_gene: TRBJ2-1

CDR3aa: CASSLTASTDTQYF
CDR3nt: TGTGCCAGCAGTTTGACAGCTAGCACAGATACGCAGTATTTT
abundance: few
len: 14
d_gene: .
v_gene: TRBV6-6
j_gene: TRBJ2-3

CDR3aa: CASSLTATSTDTQYF
CDR3nt: TGTGCCAGCAGCTTAACAGCGACTAGCACAGATACGCAGTATTTT
abundance: .
len: 15
d_gene: .
v_gene: TRBV7-3
j_gene: TRBJ2-3

CDR3aa: CASSRTASNSGNTIYF
CDR3nt: TGTGCCAGTAGCCGTACAGCTAGCAACTCTGGAAACACCATATATTTT
abundance: .
len: 16
d_gene: .
v_gene: TRBV19
j_gene: TRBJ1-3

CDR3aa: CASSPDSTYRGSTDTQYF
CDR3nt: TGTGCCAGCAGCCCTGATTCCACCTACAGAGGGAGCACAGATACGCAGTATTTT
abundance: .
len: 18
d_gene: .
v_gene: TRBV28
j_gene: TRBJ2-3

CDR3aa: CASSPSVGHKVDEQFF
CDR3nt: TGTGCCAGCAGCCCGTCCGTGGGGCACAAGGTCGATGAGCAGTTCTTC
abundance: .
len: 16
d_gene: .
v_gene: TRBV11-2
j_gene: TRBJ2-1

CDR3aa: CASSLRQISTDTQYF
CDR3nt: TGTGCCAGCAGCTTGCGACAGATAAGCACAGATACGCAGTATTTT
abundance: .
len: 15
d_gene: .
v_gene: TRBV5-4
j_gene: TRBJ2-3

CDR3aa: CASSMWGGNQPQHF
CDR3nt: TGTGCCAGTAGTATGTGGGGAGGCAATCAGCCCCAGCATTTT
abundance: .
len: 14
d_gene: .
v_gene: TRBV19
j_gene: TRBJ1-5

CDR3aa: CASSYSGGMNTEAFF
CDR3nt: TGTGCCAGCAGTTACTCAGGCGGGATGAACACTGAAGCTTTCTTT
abundance: .
len: 15
d_gene: .
v_gene: TRBV6-5
j_gene: TRBJ1-1

CDR3aa: CASSTAAGVTDTQYF
CDR3nt: TGTGCCAGTAGTACGGCGGCGGGAGTAACAGATACGCAGTATTTT
abundance: .
len: 15
d_gene: TRBD2
v_gene: TRBV19
j_gene: TRBJ2-3

CDR3aa: CASSPGHNQGPQHF
CDR3nt: TGTGCCAGCTCACCCGGACATAACCAGGGGCCCCAGCATTTT
abundance: .
len: 14
d_gene: .
v_gene: TRBV18
j_gene: TRBJ1-5

CDR3aa: CASSQDRGAVPYNEQFF
CDR3nt: TGTGCCAGCAGCCAAGATAGGGGCGCGGTCCCCTACAATGAGCAGTTCTTC
abundance: .
len: 17
d_gene: .
v_gene: TRBV3-1/TRBV3-2
j_gene: TRBJ2-1

CDR3aa: CASRRGPNTGELFF
CDR3nt: TGTGCCAGTCGGCGGGGACCCAACACCGGGGAGCTGTTTTTT
abundance: .
len: 14
d_gene: .
v_gene: TRBV19
j_gene: TRBJ2-2

CDR3aa: CASSLRGGTGELFF
CDR3nt: TGTGCCAGCAGCTTACGGGGTGGGACCGGGGAGCTGTTTTTT
abundance: .
len: 14
d_gene: .
v_gene: TRBV11-1
j_gene: TRBJ2-2

CDR3aa: CASSVGDRGAVTGYTF
CDR3nt: TGTGCCAGCAGCGTAGGGGACAGGGGGGCAGTAACCGGCTACACCTTC
abundance: .
len: 16
d_gene: TRBD1
v_gene: TRBV9
j_gene: TRBJ1-2

CDR3aa: CASRTSGQETQYF
CDR3nt: TGTGCCAGCAGGACTAGCGGGCAAGAGACCCAGTACTTC
abundance: many
len: 13
d_gene: TRBD2
v_gene: TRBV7-2
j_gene: TRBJ2-5

CDR3aa: CASSTEGEQFF
CDR3nt: TGTGCCAGCAGTACAGAAGGTGAGCAGTTCTTC
abundance: .
len: 11
d_gene: .
v_gene: TRBV6-6
j_gene: TRBJ2-1

CDR3aa: CAWGGREQYF
CDR3nt: TGTGCATGGGGGGGACGCGAGCAGTACTTC
abundance: .
len: 10
d_gene: .
v_gene: TRBV21-1
j_gene: TRBJ2-7

CDR3aa: CASSGTSGGAYEQYF
CDR3nt: TGTGCCAGCTCTGGGACTAGCGGGGGTGCCTACGAGCAGTACTTC
abundance: .
len: 15
d_gene: TRBD2
v_gene: TRBV25-1
j_gene: TRBJ2-7

CDR3aa: CASSLIATSTDTQYF
CDR3nt: TGCGCCAGCAGCCTTATAGCGACTAGCACAGATACGCAGTATTTT
abundance: .
len: 15
d_gene: .
v_gene: TRBV4-3
j_gene: TRBJ2-3

CDR3aa: CASSLVAGADTDTQYF
CDR3nt: TGTGCCAGTAGTCTGGTAGCGGGGGCAGACACAGATACGCAGTATTTT
abundance: .
len: 16
d_gene: TRBD2
v_gene: TRBV19
j_gene: TRBJ2-3

CDR3aa: CASSFRDRTSFEAFF
CDR3nt: TGTGCCAGCAGCTTCCGGGACAGGACTTCTTTTGAAGCTTTCTTT
abundance: once
len: 15
d_gene: TRBD1
v_gene: TRBV5-5
j_gene: TRBJ1-1

CDR3aa: CASSPGLAWETQYF
CDR3nt: TGTGCCAGCAGCCCTGGCCTAGCGTGGGAGACCCAGTACTTC
abundance: .
len: 14
d_gene: .
v_gene: TRBV11-2
j_gene: TRBJ2-5

CDR3aa: CASSLTGTAGYEQYF
CDR3nt: TGTGCCAGCAGTTTAACCGGGACAGCGGGCTACGAGCAGTACTTC
abundance: .
len: 15
d_gene: .
v_gene: TRBV27
j_gene: TRBJ2-7

CDR3aa: CASSPSGLTQYF
CDR3nt: TGTGCCAGCAGCCCTAGCGGGCTCACGCAGTATTTT
abundance: .
len: 12
d_gene: TRBD2
v_gene: TRBV7-2
j_gene: TRBJ2-3

CDR3aa: CASDGGGSVYEQYF
CDR3nt: TGTGCCAGCGATGGCGGGGGGTCAGTTTACGAGCAGTACTTC
abundance: .
len: 14
d_gene: .
v_gene: TRBV21-1
j_gene: TRBJ2-7

CDR3aa: CASSISQGREKLFF
CDR3nt: TGTGCCAGTAGTATTTCCCAGGGCCGGGAAAAACTGTTTTTT
abundance: .
len: 14
d_gene: .
v_gene: TRBV19
j_gene: TRBJ1-4

CDR3aa: CATSGGASEQFF
CDR3nt: TGTGCCACTAGCGGGGGGGCAAGTGAGCAGTTCTTC
abundance: few
len: 12
d_gene: TRBD2
v_gene: TRBV19
j_gene: TRBJ2-1

CDR3aa: CASSSTWTGTSYEQYF
CDR3nt: TGTGCCAGTAGTTCGACATGGACAGGGACCTCCTACGAGCAGTACTTC
abundance: .
len: 16
d_gene: TRBD1
v_gene: TRBV19
j_gene: TRBJ2-7

CDR3aa: CASSLLRGSTDTQYF
CDR3nt: TGTGCCAGCTCACTACTAAGGGGGAGCACAGATACGCAGTATTTT
abundance: .
len: 15
d_gene: .
v_gene: TRBV18
j_gene: TRBJ2-3

CDR3aa: CASSEGTSGVTDTQYF
CDR3nt: TGTGCCAGCAGCGAAGGGACTAGCGGGGTGACAGATACGCAGTATTTT
abundance: .
len: 16
d_gene: TRBD2
v_gene: TRBV7-9
j_gene: TRBJ2-3

CDR3aa: CAISAVQGGAYNEQFF
CDR3nt: TGTGCCATCAGCGCCGTCCAGGGTGGCGCCTACAATGAGCAGTTCTTC
abundance: .
len: 16
d_gene: .
v_gene: TRBV10-3
j_gene: TRBJ2-1

CDR3aa: CASSSPVDEQYF
CDR3nt: TGTGCCAGCAGCTCCCCGGTGGACGAGCAGTACTTC
abundance: few
len: 12
d_gene: .
v_gene: TRBV7-9
j_gene: TRBJ2-7

CDR3aa: CASSLAAGPYEQYF
CDR3nt: TGTGCCAGCAGCTTGGCGGCAGGTCCGTACGAGCAGTACTTC
abundance: .
len: 14
d_gene: .
v_gene: TRBV5-4
j_gene: TRBJ2-7

CDR3aa: CASSVTSGGYNEQFF
CDR3nt: TGTGCCAGCAGCGTTACTAGCGGGGGATACAATGAGCAGTTCTTC
abundance: .
len: 15
d_gene: TRBD2
v_gene: TRBV7-2
j_gene: TRBJ2-1

CDR3aa: CASSRASGGYEQYF
CDR3nt: TGCGCCAGCAGCCGAGCTAGCGGGGGGTACGAGCAGTACTTC
abundance: .
len: 14
d_gene: TRBD2
v_gene: TRBV4-1
j_gene: TRBJ2-7

CDR3aa: CASRPGQGGYTF
CDR3nt: TGTGCCAGCAGACCGGGACAGGGAGGCTACACCTTC
abundance: .
len: 12
d_gene: TRBD1
v_gene: TRBV6-5
j_gene: TRBJ1-2

CDR3aa: CASSVGGNTDTQYF
CDR3nt: TGTGCCAGCAGCGTAGGCGGAAACACAGATACGCAGTATTTT
abundance: .
len: 14
d_gene: .
v_gene: TRBV9
j_gene: TRBJ2-3

CDR3aa: CASSLGQGDQPQHF
CDR3nt: TGCGCCAGCAGCTTGGGACAGGGTGATCAGCCCCAGCATTTT
abundance: .
len: 14
d_gene: TRBD1
v_gene: TRBV5-1
j_gene: TRBJ1-5

CDR3aa: CASSLMGAATEAFF
CDR3nt: TGTGCCAGCAGCTTAATGGGGGCTGCCACTGAAGCTTTCTTT
abundance: .
len: 14
d_gene: .
v_gene: TRBV7-3
j_gene: TRBJ1-1

CDR3aa: CASSIGTGADTQYF
CDR3nt: TGTGCCAGCAGCATTGGGACAGGGGCAGATACGCAGTATTTT
abundance: .
len: 14
d_gene: TRBD1
v_gene: TRBV7-3
j_gene: TRBJ2-3

CDR3aa: CAWSGDSLNQPQHF
CDR3nt: TGTGCCTGGAGTGGGGACAGTTTAAATCAGCCCCAGCATTTT
abundance: .
len: 14
d_gene: TRBD1
v_gene: TRBV30
j_gene: TRBJ1-5

CDR3aa: CAWSFSGSFTGELFF
CDR3nt: TGTGCCTGGAGTTTTAGCGGGAGTTTTACCGGGGAGCTGTTTTTT
abundance: .
len: 15
d_gene: TRBD2
v_gene: TRBV30
j_gene: TRBJ2-2

CDR3aa: CASFPGGPASYEQYF
CDR3nt: TGTGCCAGCTTCCCTGGCGGTCCGGCCTCCTACGAGCAGTACTTC
abundance: .
len: 15
d_gene: .
v_gene: TRBV6-4
j_gene: TRBJ2-7

CDR3aa: CASSFGGSTYEQYF
CDR3nt: TGTGCCAGCAGCTTCGGGGGTTCAACCTACGAGCAGTACTTC
abundance: .
len: 14
d_gene: .
v_gene: TRBV5-8
j_gene: TRBJ2-7

CDR3aa: CATAGGGGETQYF
CDR3nt: TGTGCCACCGCCGGAGGGGGCGGGGAGACCCAGTACTTC
abundance: .
len: 13
d_gene: .
v_gene: TRBV24-1
j_gene: TRBJ2-5

CDR3aa: CASSTAGTGAYEQYF
CDR3nt: TGTGCCAGTAGTACCGCCGGGACAGGAGCCTACGAGCAGTACTTC
abundance: .
len: 15
d_gene: TRBD1
v_gene: TRBV19
j_gene: TRBJ2-7

CDR3aa: CASSLRGKETQYF
CDR3nt: TGTGCCAGCAGCTTACGGGGGAAAGAGACCCAGTACTTC
abundance: once
len: 13
d_gene: .
v_gene: TRBV5-4
j_gene: TRBJ2-5

CDR3aa: CASTEQGGSPLHF
CDR3nt: TGTGCCAGCACCGAACAGGGTGGCTCACCCCTCCACTTT
abundance: .
len: 13
d_gene: .
v_gene: TRBV7-9
j_gene: TRBJ1-6

CDR3aa: CATSPGNGVPYEQYF
CDR3nt: TGTGCCACCAGCCCGGGGAATGGGGTCCCCTACGAGCAGTACTTC
abundance: many
len: 15
d_gene: .
v_gene: TRBV5-6
j_gene: TRBJ2-7

CDR3aa: CASSLGGGGSTDTQYF
CDR3nt: TGTGCCAGCAGCTTAGGAGGCGGGGGAAGCACAGATACGCAGTATTTT
abundance: .
len: 16
d_gene: TRBD2
v_gene: TRBV11-2
j_gene: TRBJ2-3

CDR3aa: CASSPRGSSYNEQFF
CDR3nt: TGTGCCAGCAGCCCTAGGGGGAGCTCCTACAATGAGCAGTTCTTC
abundance: once
len: 15
d_gene: .
v_gene: TRBV7-9
j_gene: TRBJ2-1

CDR3aa: CASRTGQGNYQPQHF
CDR3nt: TGTGCCAGCAGGACCGGACAGGGGAATTATCAGCCCCAGCATTTT
abundance: .
len: 15
d_gene: TRBD1
v_gene: TRBV28
j_gene: TRBJ1-5